The T cell receptor (beta chain) described here comes from a study of follicular helper T cells after annual influenza vaccination. Time point defined: 2013-2014 season, 7 days after vaccination. Only in-frame clones appear in the TCRdb table, and some are missing; sequencing was by immunoSEQ multiplex PCR. Of around 9,000 clones in the sample, 65% to 85% were seen once. With V trimmed by 9 bases and J by 6 bases, 12 bases remained unmatched. The CDR3 has 14 residues. Germline V lookup: CDR1 MDHEN, CDR2 SYDVKM. This TCR was sampled from an adult who received the influenza vaccine. The chain links TRBV28 to TRBJ2-3, with 7 bases that match TRBD2. The material sequenced was CXCR5- memory CD4+ T cells sorted from blood, taken 7 days after influenza vaccination. Here the CDR3 reads CASTSVGLYDTQYF. CDR3 DNA: TGTGCCAGTACTAGCGTCGGGTTGTATGATACGCAGTATTTT.